This T cell receptor (beta chain) is drawn from a study of blood T cells in healthy people across ages. General study results and limits: PBMCs that were unsorted prevented a conclusive naive versus antigen-experienced comparison. Naive CD4+ cells and diversity were both higher in long-lived donors than in aged donors.

The ends were cut back, 3 bases at V and 0 bases at J, with 6 bases in the middle. From germline, CDR1 is SGHTA and CDR2 FQGNSA. The CDR3 contains 14 residues. A second PCR, run for roughly 7 to 12 cycles, used a sample-barcoded 5' primer plus a J-beta primer mix. A template-switch adaptor containing 12 random nucleotides labeled each cDNA molecule. TCRdb redid the calling of the 5' RACE reads with MiXCR, one entry per CDR3 protein. The sample shows fewer than 800,000 distinct CDR3 sequences, around 32% of them seen only once. Each sample gave at least 7 million isolated PBMCs. In this sample, this clonotype turned up once. Its antigen is not identified.

The V and J genes are TRBV7-2 and TRBJ2-1; D gene unclear. The sequenced material came from blood. This clonotype originated in a woman of 80 years or more in good health. The CDR3 reads CASSFFGSYNEQFF. The CDR3 nucleotides read TGTGCCAGCAGCTTTTTTGGCTCCTACAATGAGCAGTTCTTC. The whole variable domain, filled in from reference TRBV7-2 and TRBJ2-1, reads GAGVSQSPSNKVTEKGKDVELRCDPISGHTALYWYRQSLGQGLEFLIYFQGNSAPDKSGLPSDRFSAERTGGSVSTLTIQRTQQEDSAVYLCASSFFGSYNEQFFGPGTRLTVL.